This T cell receptor (beta chain) was identified in a study of multiple sclerosis patients with progressive multifocal leukoencephalopathy. The study, taken as a whole, reports: Most PML patients had lower entropy, suggesting less diverse TRB repertoires.

Notes on this clone: Its specificity is unknown. The same CDR3 also results from other DNA sequences found in this sample.

Germline-derived CDR1 and CDR2 are MNHEY and SVGAGI. The CDR3 spans 13 residues. Trimming stripped 4 bases from V and 7 bases from J, with 8 bases between. The time point here: time of PML onset. PML in natalizumab-treated patients developed after between about 16 and 56 months of natalizumab therapy. The survey-level immunoSEQ assay was used. Clones were read by immunoSEQ multiplex PCR, and TCRdb kept only the in-frame ones, dropping some. This sample has approximately 29,000 clones; more than 70% occur once, and the top ten carry approximately 13%. The TCR originated in a woman aged 30 to 39 with progressive multifocal leukoencephalopathy. The rearrangement links TRBV6-5 to TRBJ1-6; no clear D. The sequencing here drew on PBMCs, taken from a patient treated with natalizumab. CDR3 DNA sequence: TGTGCCAGCAGTTCACCCGGGAATTCACCCCTCCACTTT. This translates into CASSSPGNSPLHF.